This T cell receptor beta chain originates from a study of blood T cell repertoires in COVID-19. At the level of the study: COVID-19 samples collected from the United States, Italy and Spain covered acute and convalescent phases. From T cells, B-cell-depleted T cells, or PBMCs came the material, which was cDNA or gDNA.

This clone was picked up a small number of times. In the study's own analysis: Amplification of reference gene primers was used by the study to estimate nucleated cell counts. Assay: immunoSEQ multiplex PCR; the TCRdb copy retains only in-frame clones and omits some. V and J calls and clone size are given by that table; D and trimming were obtained from the DNA. The repertoire holds 9,500 to 15,000 clones, approximately 80% seen once, with around 45% in the top ten. Germline CDR1 is KGHSY and CDR2 is FQNENV. The CDR3 is 13 residues long. The V end was cut by 2 bases, the J end by 7 bases, with 9 bases between.

Sequencing used peripheral blood. J is TRBJ1-3 and V is TRBV16; no definite D call. The receptor was derived from a man older than 75 with acute or convalescent COVID-19. The CDR3, as DNA: TGTGCCAGCAGCCAAGTTTCAGGCAACACCATATATTTT. Protein product: CASSQVSGNTIYF.